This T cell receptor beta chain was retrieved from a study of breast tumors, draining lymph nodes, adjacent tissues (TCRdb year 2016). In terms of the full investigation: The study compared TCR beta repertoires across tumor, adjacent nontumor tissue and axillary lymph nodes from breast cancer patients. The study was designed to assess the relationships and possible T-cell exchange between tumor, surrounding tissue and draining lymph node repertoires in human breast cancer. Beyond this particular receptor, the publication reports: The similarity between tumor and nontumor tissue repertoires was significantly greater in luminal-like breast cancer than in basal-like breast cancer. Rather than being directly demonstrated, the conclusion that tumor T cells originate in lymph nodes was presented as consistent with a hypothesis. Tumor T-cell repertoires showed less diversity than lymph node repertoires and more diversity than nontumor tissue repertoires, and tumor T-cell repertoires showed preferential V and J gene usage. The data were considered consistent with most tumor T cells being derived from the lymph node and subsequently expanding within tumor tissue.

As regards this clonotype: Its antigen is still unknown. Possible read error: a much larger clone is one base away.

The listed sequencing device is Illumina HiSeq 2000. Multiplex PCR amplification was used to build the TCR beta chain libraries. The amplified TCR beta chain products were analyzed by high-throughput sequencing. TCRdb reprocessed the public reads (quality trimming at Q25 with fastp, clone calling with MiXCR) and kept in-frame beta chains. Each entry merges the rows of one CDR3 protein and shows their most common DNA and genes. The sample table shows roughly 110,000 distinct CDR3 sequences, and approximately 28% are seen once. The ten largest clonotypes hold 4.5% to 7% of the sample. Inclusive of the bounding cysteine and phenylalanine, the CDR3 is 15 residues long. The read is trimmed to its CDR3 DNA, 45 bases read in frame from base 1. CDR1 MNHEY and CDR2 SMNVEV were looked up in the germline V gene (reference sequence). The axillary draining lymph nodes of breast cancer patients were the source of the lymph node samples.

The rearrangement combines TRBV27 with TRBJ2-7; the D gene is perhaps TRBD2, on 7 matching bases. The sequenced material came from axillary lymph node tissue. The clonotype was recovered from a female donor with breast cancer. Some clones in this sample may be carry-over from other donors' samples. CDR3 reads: CASKSGGGGSYEQCF. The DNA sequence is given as TGTGCCAGCAAAAGCGGTGGGGGGGGCTCCTACGAGCAGTGCTTC.